Given below is one TCR beta chain in context. Its target is not known. The data were produced by immunoSEQ multiplex PCR, yet TCRdb's version contains in-frame clones alone and is incomplete. The sample has about 530,000 clones, about 79% seen once; the top ten hold 9.5% to 15%. The data belong to a study of shared clonotypes between healthy human individuals. Findings of the study overall: Sampling involved blood alone; tissue repertoires likely differ. Expectations were that clonotype sharing among donors would be affected by sequencing depth.

Germline-derived CDR1 and CDR2 are MDHEN and SYDVKM. The J segment lost 2 bases and the V segment lost 0 bases, leaving 2 bases of the junction unmatched. The CDR3 extends over 15 amino acids. This TCR came from a middle-aged woman in good health. Some clones in this sample may be carry-over from other donors' samples. Sequenced material: PBMCs. The rearrangement uses TRBV28 and TRBJ2-3; 7 nucleotides align to TRBD2. The CDR3 spells CASSLWAGVTDTQYF. DNA for the CDR3: TGTGCCAGCAGTTTATGGGCGGGAGTCACAGATACGCAGTATTTT.